Listed here is a single TCR beta chain. The specificity of this receptor is unknown. Per-nucleotide qualities are absent, and no much larger clonotype sits a single base away. The data stem from a study of blood T cell repertoires in COVID-19 (dated by TCRdb to about 2020). Background on the whole study: The collaborator samples originated in the United States, Italy and Spain and spanned the acute and convalescent phases of COVID-19. The prospective study material was composed of cDNA or gDNA derived from T cells, B-cell-depleted T cells, or PBMCs. The repertoires were released in a freely available public database intended as a resource for research on the immune response to SARS-CoV-2. HLA class I and class II types, where available, came from metadata supplied by the sample provider rather than from assay-based typing. Sample metadata almost always included a de-identified subject ID, COVID-19 status, age in years and sex. The dataset comprised deeply sampled blood TCRbeta repertoires from subjects exposed to, actively infected with, or recovered from COVID-19. The samples were drawn from the first 160 participants of the ongoing ImmuneRACE study and from over a thousand subjects provided by 6 global collaborators. What the study reported, not specific to this receptor: How much clinical and demographic metadata was included differed by source and by participant, and the metadata was provided uncurated.

Spanning cysteine to phenylalanine, the CDR3 consists of 13 amino acids. The sequence is cut down to CDR3 DNA, 39 bases in frame from base 1. The germline ends are 17 bases apart after V is trimmed by 7 bases and J by 8 bases. Per the germline V gene (reference sequence), SEHNR is the CDR1 and FQNEAQ is the CDR2. The immunoSEQ Assay, a bias-controlled multiplex PCR, was used to amplify TCRbeta CDR3 regions from genomic DNA. For the original study's pipeline: The number of nucleated cells in each sample was estimated from the amplification of reference gene primers within the assay. To quantify the absolute abundance of each unique TCRbeta CDR3 rearrangement, sequence reads were collapsed and filtered. For each sample, productive Simpson clonality was calculated by taking the square root of Simpson's diversity index across productive rearrangements. TCRdb took over this immuneACCESS table, retaining in-frame rearrangements with V and J assigned. Such tables are incomplete; in checked studies, under half of the missing clones stem from an unresolved V gene, and the remainder is unexplained. Clone size and V and J calls were adopted from that table, with D and trimming inferred from the DNA. The sample data list about 260,000 clones, and less than 90% of these were observed just once. The ten biggest clones cover roughly 15% of the sample.

Each collaborating institution followed its own protocols to collect whole blood in K2EDTA tubes. For TCRbeta analysis, collaborators shipped samples as frozen whole blood, isolated PBMCs, or DNA extracted from either of those sample types. The V and J segments used are TRBV7-9 and TRBJ1-2; the D gene is not confidently resolved. Sequenced sample: peripheral blood. The clonotype comes from a human donor in a cohort sampled during active COVID-19. The CDR3 is CASTSSREFGYTF. The nucleotide sequence is given as TGTGCCAGCACCTCATCGAGGGAGTTCGGCTACACCTTC.